Each of the 14 T cell receptor beta chains below was sequenced from the same sample in a study of blood T cell repertoires in COVID-19. Here immunoSEQ multiplex PCR was the method, and the copy in TCRdb shows in-frame clones only, minus some. The data show around 280,000 clones, 90% seen once. Sequencing was carried out using PBMCs or T cells enriched from blood (not recorded which). All receptors come from a woman between 18 and 29 years old with acute COVID-19.

This chain uses TRBV7-9 with TRBJ1-1, with TRBD1 identical over 10 bases. CDR1 SEHNR and CDR2 FQNEAQ come from the germline V gene (reference sequence). This CDR3 contains 17 residues. V was pared by 3 bases and J by 3 bases, with 10 bases of the junction left unmatched. The CDR3 loop reads CASSLSPGQGSHTEAFF. The CDR3 DNA is TGTGCCAGCAGCTTGAGTCCGGGACAGGGGTCGCACACTGAAGCTTTCTTT.

This rearrangement joins TRBV3-1 (or the pseudogene TRBV3-2) to TRBJ2-1; 7 nucleotides line up with TRBD2. Trimming took 1 base from V and 4 from J; bases not matched to a gene: 16. Per the germline V gene, CDR1 is LGHDT and CDR2 is YNNKEL (reference sequence). The CDR3 has 19 amino acids. CDR3 bases: TGTGCCAGCAGCCAAGTCTTACGGGAGGCCCTTGGCCCTTACAATGAGCAGTTCTTC. Translation gives CASSQVLREALGPYNEQFF.

This chain uses TRBV5-4 with TRBJ2-3; TRBD2 aligns across 7 bases. After removal of 0 bases from V and 6 bases from J, the junction contained 1 base not matched to a gene. CDR3 length: 13 amino acids. Germline values: CDR1 SGHNT, CDR2 YYREEE (reference sequence). As DNA, the CDR3 is TGTGCCAGCAGCTTGGGGACTAGTGATACGCAGTATTTT. The encoded protein is CASSLGTSDTQYF.

V and J are TRBV13 and TRBJ1-2, with 7 positions matching TRBD1. CDR1 and CDR2 from the germline V gene are PRHDT and FYEKMQ (reference sequence). After removal of 5 bases from V and 3 bases from J, the junction contained 6 bases not matched to a gene. The CDR3 has 14 residues. The CDR3 protein is CASSAGQADYGYTF. In DNA form, the CDR3 reads TGTGCCAGCAGCGCAGGACAGGCAGACTATGGCTACACCTTC. Using reference TRBV13 and TRBJ1-2 for the parts outside the CDR3, the full variable domain is AAGVIQSPRHLIKEKRETATLKCYPIPRHDTVYWYQQGPGQDPQFLISFYEKMQSDKGSIPDRFSAQQFSDYHSELNMSSLELGDSALYFCASSAGQADYGYTFGSGTRLTVV.

V usage is TRBV25-1 and J usage is TRBJ2-3, with a tentative D call TRBD2 (7 bases). CDR1 is MGHDK, CDR2 SYGVNS, per germline. V was pared by 2 bases and J by 2 bases, with 8 bases between. The CDR3 sequence is 14 residues long. Written as DNA, the CDR3 is TGTGCCAGCAGTGAAGCGGGGGCCACAGATACGCAGTATTTT. This translates into CASSEAGATDTQYF.

V and J are TRBV19 and TRBJ2-1; possible D gene TRBD2, 6 bases. The CDR3 covers 17 residues. The V end lost 6 bases, the J end lost 2 bases, and 20 bases lay between the germline ends. Germline V lookup: CDR1 LNHDA, CDR2 SQIVND (reference sequence). The CDR3 DNA reads as TGTGCCAGTAGCGGAGGGGCTGAGGGTTTCACCTACAATGAGCAGTTCTTC. This encodes CASSGGAEGFTYNEQFF.

V usage is TRBV7-8 and J usage is TRBJ1-4; TRBD1 might be the D (6 bases). CDR3 length equals 15 residues. Trimming cost V 2 bases and J 7 bases, with 14 bases left between them. Germline V lookup: CDR1 SGHVS, CDR2 FQNEAQ. The DNA for the CDR3 is TGTGCCAGCAGCTTACTGGCCAGGGGTGGTGAAAAACTGTTTTTT. Its translation is CASSLLARGGEKLFF.

The chain uses TRBV18 and TRBJ1-3; possibly TRBD1 for D (6 bases). V lost 6 bases to trimming and J lost 0 bases, with 15 bases between them. This CDR3 has 16 amino acids. CDR1 is KGHSH, CDR2 LQKENI, per germline. As DNA, the CDR3 is TGTGCCAGCTCGCGATCTGGACAGAGCTCTGGAAACACCATATATTTT. It yields the protein CASSRSGQSSGNTIYF. Based on the CDR3 plus reference TRBV18 and TRBJ1-3, the full variable domain is NAGVMQNPRHLVRRRGQEARLRCSPMKGHSHVYWYRQLPEEGLKFMVYLQKENIIDESGMPKERFSAEFPKEGPSILRIQQVVRGDSAAYFCASSRSGQSSGNTIYFGEGSWLTVV.

Regarding this clone: Within the sample, other DNA sequences also encode this same CDR3. The chain combines TRBV4-3 with TRBJ2-1; TRBD1 agrees at 8 bases. There are 15 residues in the CDR3. The germline gives CDR1 LGHNA, CDR2 YSLEER. Trimming cost V 1 base and J 4 bases; bases outside gene matches: 3. As DNA, the CDR3 is TGCGCCAGCAGCCAAGGGACAGGGTTTTACAATGAGCAGTTCTTC. Residues: CASSQGTGFYNEQFF.

The chain links TRBV12-3 or TRBV12-4 to TRBJ2-1; D not resolved. Trimming left V 3 bases short and J 6 bases short, with 6 bases between. CDR3 length: 12 amino acids. The CDR3 nucleotides read TGTGCCAGCAGTTTCGGTATCAATGAGCAGTTCTTC. It encodes CASSFGINEQFF.

This clone was counted once. This chain links TRBV7-7 with TRBJ2-5; D is possibly TRBD2 (5 bases). The CDR3 has 15 amino acids. Trimming pared 4 bases from V and 0 bases from J, leaving 12 bases between. The germline V gene encodes CDR1 SSHAT and CDR2 FNYEAQ (reference sequence). Here the CDR3 DNA reads TGTGCCAGCAGCTCCGGAGGACGGTACCAAGAGACCCAGTACTTC. This translates into CASSSGGRYQETQYF. Using reference TRBV7-7 and TRBJ2-5 for the parts outside the CDR3, the full variable domain is GAGVSQSPRYKVTKRGQDVTLRCDPISSHATLYWYQQALGQGPEFLTYFNYEAQPDKSGLPSDRFSAERPEGSISTLTIQRTEQRDSAMYRCASSSGGRYQETQYFGPGTRLLVL.

For the CDR3, the DNA is TGTGCCAGCAGCCCCGGACTAGCGGACACAGATACGCAGTATTTT. This gives the protein CASSPGLADTDTQYF. The V gene is TRBV11-2, the J gene TRBJ2-3; TRBD2 matches at 10 bases. The CDR3 spans 15 residues. The V segment lost 5 bases and the J segment 2 bases; nucleotides outside the gene matches: 4. Germline CDR1 SGHAT, CDR2 FQNNGV.

The rearrangement links TRBV11-2 to TRBJ2-7, with D possibly being TRBD1 (5 bases). Trimming took 5 bases from V and 1 from J, leaving 15 bases between them. The CDR3 runs to 15 residues. The V gene's germline CDR1 is SGHAT and CDR2 FQNNGV. CDR3 nucleotide sequence: TGTGCCAGCAGCGTCTTTACAGGAATGTCCTACGAGCAGTACTTC. Translating it yields CASSVFTGMSYEQYF.

This rearrangement joins TRBV9 to TRBJ1-3; D possibly corresponds to TRBD1 (6 bases). Germline assignment: CDR1 SGDLS and CDR2 YYNGEE. CDR3 length: 17 amino acids. V dropped 0 bases and J dropped 2 bases, with 15 bases sitting between them. CDR3 sequence (DNA): TGTGCCAGCAGCGTAGTCCCAGGGGCTACCGCTGGAAACACCATATATTTT. This codes for CASSVVPGATAGNTIYF. The full variable domain, rest sourced from reference TRBV9 and TRBJ1-3, is DSGVTQTPKHLITATGQRVTLRCSPRSGDLSVYWYQQSLDQGLQFLIQYYNGEERAKGNILERFSAQQFPDLHSELNLSSLELGDSALYFCASSVVPGATAGNTIYFGEGSWLTVV.